A selection of T cell receptor beta chains follows, all from one sample in a study of follicular helper T cells after annual influenza vaccination. The data were produced by immunoSEQ multiplex PCR, yet TCRdb's version contains in-frame clones alone and is incomplete. The sample yields roughly 5,600 clones, less than 90% seen once. Here the sequenced sample was CXCR5+ CD38- circulating T follicular helper cells from blood, taken 7 days after influenza vaccination. The receptor set was obtained from an adult who received the influenza vaccine. Both conserved end residues are part of each CDR3. A D gene is named only where the DNA matches it firmly. Part of the rows lack a size; the others show once, few, many or a class for expanded clones.

NA	TRBJ2-3	TRBV6-1	NA	TGTGCCAGCAGTGAAGTCTTTTTCGGCACCAAAACAGATACGCAGTATTTT	CASSEVFFGTKTDTQYF
NA	TRBJ2-3	TRBV9	NA	TGTGCCAGCAGCGTAGTCGGCGGGGTTGGGACAGATACGCAGTATTTT	CASSVVGGVGTDTQYF
NA	TRBJ1-6	TRBV7-2	few	TGTGCCAGCAGCTTAGTAGGGGGAGGTTCACCCCTCCACTTT	CASSLVGGGSPLHF
NA	TRBJ2-7	TRBV2	NA	TGTGCCAGCCGGAAGATATCCTACGAGCAGTACTTC	CASRKISYEQYF
TRBD1	TRBJ2-7	TRBV11-2	few	TGTGCCAGCAGCTTAGCCAGCGGACAGGGCTCCTACGAGCAGTACTTC	CASSLASGQGSYEQYF
TRBD2	TRBJ2-2	TRBV5-4	NA	TGTGCCAGCAGCCGCAGGGGAGCGGGAGGGCGCACCGGGGAGCTGTTTTTT	CASSRRGAGGRTGELFF
NA	TRBJ2-7	TRBV6-1	few	TGTGCCAGCACTAGAGCGGGTGCGGAAAGCTACGAGCAGTACTTC	CASTRAGAESYEQYF
TRBD2	TRBJ2-3	TRBV19	NA	TGTGCCAGTACCAGGCGGGAGGGGGAAGATACGCAGTATTTT	CASTRREGEDTQYF
TRBD2	TRBJ2-1	TRBV28	NA	TGTGCCAGCAGTAGGCGACTAGCGGGAACCTACAATGAGCAGTTCTTC	CASSRRLAGTYNEQFF
NA	TRBJ2-2	TRBV5-1	NA	TGCGCCAGCAGACTGGCAGGGGACACCGGGGAGCTGTTTTTT	CASRLAGDTGELFF
TRBD1	TRBJ1-1	TRBV5-5	NA	TGTGCCAGCAGCCGCGGACAGGGGATGAACACTGAAGCTTTCTTT	CASSRGQGMNTEAFF
TRBD2	TRBJ2-1	TRBV29-1	NA	TGCAGCGCCCAGGGACTAGCGGATTACAATGAGCAGTTCTTC	CSAQGLADYNEQFF
NA	TRBJ2-1	TRBV6-5	NA	TGTGCCAGCAGTTACGTTAGGGATCGGAATGAGCAGTTCTTC	CASSYVRDRNEQFF
TRBD1	TRBJ1-1	TRBV10-3	NA	TGTGCCATCACTCCTGGGACAGGGACCACTGAAGCTTTCTTT	CAITPGTGTTEAFF
TRBD2	TRBJ2-2	TRBV5-1	NA	TGCGCCAGCAGCTCGAGCGGGATGAACACCGGGGAGCTGTTTTTT	CASSSSGMNTGELFF